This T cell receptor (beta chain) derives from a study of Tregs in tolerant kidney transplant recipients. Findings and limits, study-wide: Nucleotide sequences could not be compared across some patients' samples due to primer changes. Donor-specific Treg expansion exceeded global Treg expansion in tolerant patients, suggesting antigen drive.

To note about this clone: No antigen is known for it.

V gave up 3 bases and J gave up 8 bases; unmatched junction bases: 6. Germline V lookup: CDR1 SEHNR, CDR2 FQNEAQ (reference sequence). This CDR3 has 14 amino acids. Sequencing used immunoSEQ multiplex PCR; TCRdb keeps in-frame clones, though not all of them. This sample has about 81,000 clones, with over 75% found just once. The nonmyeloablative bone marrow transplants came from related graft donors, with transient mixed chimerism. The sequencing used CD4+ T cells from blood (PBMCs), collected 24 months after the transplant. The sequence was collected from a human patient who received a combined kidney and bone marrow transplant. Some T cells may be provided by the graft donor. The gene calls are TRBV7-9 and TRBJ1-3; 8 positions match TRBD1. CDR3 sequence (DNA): TGTGCCAGCAGCTTCTCAGGGGGCCTGGACACCATATATTTT. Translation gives CASSFSGGLDTIYF.